The clone carrying this T cell receptor (beta chain) was seen more than once but under ten times. Its antigen is still unknown. These data come from a study of CD8+ T cells in alopecia areata. Per the germline V gene, CDR1 is LNHNV and CDR2 is YYDKDF (reference sequence). V was shortened by 0 bases and J by 5 bases, with 11 bases between the two germline ends. This CDR3 has 15 amino acids. As the sequencing template, cDNA was produced by extracting RNA and reverse transcribing it. Measured with immunoSEQ multiplex PCR; TCRdb has only the in-frame clones, and not every one. The sample lists 30,000 to 35,000 clones; 55% were seen once. General study results and limits: Scalp repertoires also include resident alphabeta T cells from normal skin. Normal scalp had lower clonality than lesional scalp, with alopecia totalis/universalis lesions showing this most strongly.

The gene calls are TRBV15 and TRBJ2-1, with D maybe TRBD1 (5 bases). Sequences were obtained from NKG2D-high CD8+ T cells sorted from blood. This clonotype was sampled from a human donor with alopecia areata. The CDR3 DNA sequence: TGTGCCACCAGCAGAGAGGGGCTTAGAGACAATGAGCAGTTCTTC. It codes for CATSREGLRDNEQFF.